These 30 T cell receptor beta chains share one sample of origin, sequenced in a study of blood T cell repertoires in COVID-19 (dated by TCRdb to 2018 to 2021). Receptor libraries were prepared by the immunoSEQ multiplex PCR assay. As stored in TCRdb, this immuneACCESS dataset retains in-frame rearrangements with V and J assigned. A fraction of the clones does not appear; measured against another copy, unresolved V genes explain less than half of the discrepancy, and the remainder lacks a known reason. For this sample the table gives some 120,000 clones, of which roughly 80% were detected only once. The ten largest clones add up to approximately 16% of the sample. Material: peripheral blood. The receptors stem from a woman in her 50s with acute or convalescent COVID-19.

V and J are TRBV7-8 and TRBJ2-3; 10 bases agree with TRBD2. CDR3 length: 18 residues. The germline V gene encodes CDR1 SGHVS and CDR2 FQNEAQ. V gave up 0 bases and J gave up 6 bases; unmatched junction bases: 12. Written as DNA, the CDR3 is TGTGCCAGCAGCTTAGCCAGGCCTAGCGGGGGCCAGGTGGATACGCAGTATTTT. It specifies CASSLARPSGGQVDTQYF.

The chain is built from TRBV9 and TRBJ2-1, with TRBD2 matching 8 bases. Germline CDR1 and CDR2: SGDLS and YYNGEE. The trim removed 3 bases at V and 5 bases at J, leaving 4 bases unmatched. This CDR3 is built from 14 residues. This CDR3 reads CASSAGGLDNEQFF. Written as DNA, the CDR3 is TGTGCCAGCAGCGCGGGGGGGTTGGACAATGAGCAGTTCTTC. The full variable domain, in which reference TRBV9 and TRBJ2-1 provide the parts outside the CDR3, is DSGVTQTPKHLITATGQRVTLRCSPRSGDLSVYWYQQSLDQGLQFLIQYYNGEERAKGNILERFSAQQFPDLHSELNLSSLELGDSALYFCASSAGGLDNEQFFGPGTRLTVL.

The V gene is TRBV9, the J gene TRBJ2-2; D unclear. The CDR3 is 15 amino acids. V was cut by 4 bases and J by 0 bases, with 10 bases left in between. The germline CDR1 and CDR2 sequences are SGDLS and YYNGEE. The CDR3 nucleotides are TGTGCCAGCAGCCTGACATTGTCGAACACCGGGGAGCTGTTTTTT. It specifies CASSLTLSNTGELFF.

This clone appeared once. CDR3 sequence: CASMKSGGVNEQFF. The DNA for the CDR3 is TGTGCCAGCATGAAGAGCGGGGGGGTGAATGAGCAGTTCTTC. The chain links TRBV11-2 to TRBJ2-1; 10 positions agree with TRBD2. CDR1 and CDR2 from the germline V gene are SGHAT and FQNNGV. The CDR3 is made up of 14 amino acids. The V segment lost 7 bases and the J segment 7 bases; nucleotides outside the gene matches: 7.

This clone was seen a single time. The DNA of the CDR3 is TGTGCCAGCAGGACAGGGGATCAGCCCCAGCATTTT. Its translation is CASRTGDQPQHF. The V gene is TRBV6-1, the J gene TRBJ1-5, with 8 bases fitting TRBD1. J lost 5 bases, V lost 6 bases, and 0 bases had no gene match. Looked up from germline, CDR1 is MNHNS and CDR2 is SASEGT. This CDR3 comprises 12 residues.

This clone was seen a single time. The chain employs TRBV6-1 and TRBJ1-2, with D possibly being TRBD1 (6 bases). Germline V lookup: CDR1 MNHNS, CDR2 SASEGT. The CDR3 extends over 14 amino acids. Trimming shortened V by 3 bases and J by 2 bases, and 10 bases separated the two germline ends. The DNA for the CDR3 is TGTGCCAGCAGTGAGGCCCAGGGGAACTATGGCTACACCTTC. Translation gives CASSEAQGNYGYTF.

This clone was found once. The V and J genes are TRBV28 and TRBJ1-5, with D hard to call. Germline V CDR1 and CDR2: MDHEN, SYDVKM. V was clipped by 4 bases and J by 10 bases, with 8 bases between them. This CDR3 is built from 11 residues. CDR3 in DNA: TGTGCCAGCAGTTGGACTTACCCCCAGCATTTT. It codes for CASSWTYPQHF.

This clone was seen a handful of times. In DNA form, the CDR3 reads TGTGCCGTCCAGGGACAGCCCTACGAGCAGTACTTC. It yields the protein CAVQGQPYEQYF. The rearrangement uses TRBV10-3 and TRBJ2-7, with 7 positions matching TRBD1. Germline loops: CDR1 ENHRY, CDR2 SYGVKD. V dropped 11 bases and J dropped 2; count of bases not matched to a gene: 6. The CDR3 is 12 amino acids.

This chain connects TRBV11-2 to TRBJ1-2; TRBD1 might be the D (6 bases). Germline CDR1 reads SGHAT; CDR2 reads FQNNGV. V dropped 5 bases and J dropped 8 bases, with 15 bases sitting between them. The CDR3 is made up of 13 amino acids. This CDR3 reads CASSVKQGGGYTF. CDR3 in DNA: TGTGCCAGCAGCGTCAAACAGGGCGGCGGCTACACCTTC.

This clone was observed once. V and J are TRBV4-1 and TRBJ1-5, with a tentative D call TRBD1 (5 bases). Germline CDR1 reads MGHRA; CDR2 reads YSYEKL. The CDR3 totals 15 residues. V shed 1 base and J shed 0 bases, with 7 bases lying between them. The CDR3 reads CASSQGGGSNQPQHF. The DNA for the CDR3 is TGCGCCAGCAGCCAAGGGGGGGGTAGCAATCAGCCCCAGCATTTT.

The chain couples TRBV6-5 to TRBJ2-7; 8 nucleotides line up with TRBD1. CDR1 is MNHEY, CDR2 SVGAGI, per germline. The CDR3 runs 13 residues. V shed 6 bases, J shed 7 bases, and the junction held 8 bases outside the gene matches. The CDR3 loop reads CASRDRGTREQYF. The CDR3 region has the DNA TGTGCCAGCAGAGACAGGGGTACAAGGGAGCAGTACTTC.

The CDR3 nucleotides read TGTGCCAGCAGAGATTTAGCGGGGGGCTATCCGGCCTACGAGCAGTACTTC. Translation gives CASRDLAGGYPAYEQYF. This chain connects TRBV3-1 (or the pseudogene TRBV3-2) to TRBJ2-7, with 10 bases identical to TRBD2. CDR1 and CDR2 from the germline V gene are LGHDT and YNNKEL (reference sequence). This CDR3 is built from 17 residues. The junction had 13 bases not matched to a gene; V was cut back by 6 bases and J by 2 bases.

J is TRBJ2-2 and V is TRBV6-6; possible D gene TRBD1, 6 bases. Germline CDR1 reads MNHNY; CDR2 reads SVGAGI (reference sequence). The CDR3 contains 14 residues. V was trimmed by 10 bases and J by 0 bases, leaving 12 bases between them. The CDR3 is CATLGTSNTGELFF. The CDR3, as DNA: TGTGCCACCTTGGGGACATCGAACACCGGGGAGCTGTTTTTT.

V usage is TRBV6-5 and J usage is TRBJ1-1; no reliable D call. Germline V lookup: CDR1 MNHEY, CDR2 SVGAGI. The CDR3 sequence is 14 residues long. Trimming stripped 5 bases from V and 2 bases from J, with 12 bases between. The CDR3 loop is CASSTPGYNTEAFF. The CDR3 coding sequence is TGTGCCAGCAGTACACCGGGATATAACACTGAAGCTTTCTTT.

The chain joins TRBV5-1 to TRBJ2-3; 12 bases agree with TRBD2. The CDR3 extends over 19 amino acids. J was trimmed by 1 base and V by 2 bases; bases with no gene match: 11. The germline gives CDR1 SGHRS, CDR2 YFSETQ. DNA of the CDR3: TGCGCCAGCAGCTTTGTCGGAACTAGCGGGGGGACCCGCACAGATACGCAGTATTTT. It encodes CASSFVGTSGGTRTDTQYF.

CDR3 DNA sequence: TGTGCCAGCAGTTCCGGGGGGGGATACAATGAGCAGTTCTTC. Residues: CASSSGGGYNEQFF. The V and J genes are TRBV2 and TRBJ2-1; TRBD2 matches at 8 bases. This CDR3 is 14 amino acids long. The V segment lost 5 bases and the J segment 4 bases; nucleotides outside the gene matches: 4. CDR1 is SNHLY and CDR2 is FYNNEI in the germline V gene.

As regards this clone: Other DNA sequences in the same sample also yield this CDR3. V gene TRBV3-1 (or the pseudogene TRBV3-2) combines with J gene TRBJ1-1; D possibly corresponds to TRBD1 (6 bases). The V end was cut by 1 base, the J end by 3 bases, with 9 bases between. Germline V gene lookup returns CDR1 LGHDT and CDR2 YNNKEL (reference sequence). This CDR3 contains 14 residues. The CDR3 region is CASSQVAGDTEAFF. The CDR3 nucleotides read TGTGCCAGCAGCCAAGTTGCAGGGGACACTGAAGCTTTCTTT.

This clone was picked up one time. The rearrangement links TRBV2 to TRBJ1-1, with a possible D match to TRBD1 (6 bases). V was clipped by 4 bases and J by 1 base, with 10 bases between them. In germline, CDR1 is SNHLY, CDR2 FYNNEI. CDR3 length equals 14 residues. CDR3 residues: CASSVLGANTEAFF. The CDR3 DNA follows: TGTGCCAGCAGTGTTTTGGGGGCGAACACTGAAGCTTTCTTT.

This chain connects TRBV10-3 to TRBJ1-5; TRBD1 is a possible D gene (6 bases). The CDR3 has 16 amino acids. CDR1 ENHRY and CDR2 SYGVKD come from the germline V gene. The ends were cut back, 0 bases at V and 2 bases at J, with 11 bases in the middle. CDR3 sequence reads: CAISESGGGGNQPQHF. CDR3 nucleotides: TGTGCCATCAGTGAGTCGGGAGGGGGAGGCAATCAGCCCCAGCATTTT.

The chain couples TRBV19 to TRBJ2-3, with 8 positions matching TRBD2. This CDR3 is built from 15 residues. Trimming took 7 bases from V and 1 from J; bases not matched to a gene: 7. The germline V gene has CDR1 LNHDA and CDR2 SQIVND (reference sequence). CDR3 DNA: TGTGCCAGTACCGATAGCGGGGCCGGCACAGATACGCAGTATTTT. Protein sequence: CASTDSGAGTDTQYF. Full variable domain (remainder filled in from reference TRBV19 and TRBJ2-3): DGGITQSPKYLFRKEGQNVTLSCEQNLNHDAMYWYRQDPGQGLRLIYYSQIVNDFQKGDIAEGYSVSREKKESFPLTVTSAQKNPTAFYLCASTDSGAGTDTQYFGPGTRLTVL.

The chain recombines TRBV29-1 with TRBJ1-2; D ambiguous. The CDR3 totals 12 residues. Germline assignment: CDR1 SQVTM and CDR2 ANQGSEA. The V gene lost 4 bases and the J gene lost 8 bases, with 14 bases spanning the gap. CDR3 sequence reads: CSVVGERLGYTF. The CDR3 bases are TGCAGCGTTGTTGGAGAGAGATTGGGCTACACCTTC.

Written as DNA, the CDR3 is TGTGCCATCAGTTTCCAAAGACAGGGGGCGAAGGAAAACAATCAGCCCCAGCATTTT. Its translation: CAISFQRQGAKENNQPQHF. The chain recombines TRBV10-3 with TRBJ1-5; 10 bases match TRBD1. The CDR3 is 19 amino acids. V lost 5 bases, J lost 3 bases, and 16 bases stayed unmatched. The germline V gene encodes CDR1 ENHRY and CDR2 SYGVKD.

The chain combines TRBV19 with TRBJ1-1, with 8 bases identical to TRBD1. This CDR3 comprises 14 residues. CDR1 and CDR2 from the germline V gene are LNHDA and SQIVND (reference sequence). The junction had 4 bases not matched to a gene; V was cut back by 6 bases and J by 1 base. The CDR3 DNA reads TGTGCCAGTAGGGGACAGGTGGGGAACACTGAAGCTTTCTTT. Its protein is CASRGQVGNTEAFF.

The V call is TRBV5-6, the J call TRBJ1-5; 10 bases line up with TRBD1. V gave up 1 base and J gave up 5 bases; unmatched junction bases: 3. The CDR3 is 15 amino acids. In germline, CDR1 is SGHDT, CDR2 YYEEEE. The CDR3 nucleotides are TGTGCCAGCAGCTTGACCGGGACAGGGGATCAGCCCCAGCATTTT. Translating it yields CASSLTGTGDQPQHF.

The CDR3 protein is CASSDGPPDTQYF. For the CDR3, the DNA is TGTGCCAGCAGTGACGGCCCCCCAGATACGCAGTATTTT. This chain connects TRBV6-4 to TRBJ2-3; D is undetermined. Deletions cut 2 bases from V and 4 bases from J, with 7 bases between. The V gene's germline CDR1 is MRHNA and CDR2 SNTAGT. The CDR3 totals 13 residues.

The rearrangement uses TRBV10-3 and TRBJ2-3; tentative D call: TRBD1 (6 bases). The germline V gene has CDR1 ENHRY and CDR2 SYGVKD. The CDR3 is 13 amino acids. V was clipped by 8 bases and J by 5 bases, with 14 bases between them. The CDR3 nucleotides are TGTGCCATCGGTCGAACGACAGGAGATACGCAGTATTTT. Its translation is CAIGRTTGDTQYF.

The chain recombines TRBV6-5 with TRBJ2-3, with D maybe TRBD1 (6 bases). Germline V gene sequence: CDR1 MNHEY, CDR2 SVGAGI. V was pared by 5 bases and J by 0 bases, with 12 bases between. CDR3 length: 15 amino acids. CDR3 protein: CASSLIQGSTDTQYF. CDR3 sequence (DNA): TGTGCCAGCAGTCTTATACAGGGTAGCACAGATACGCAGTATTTT.

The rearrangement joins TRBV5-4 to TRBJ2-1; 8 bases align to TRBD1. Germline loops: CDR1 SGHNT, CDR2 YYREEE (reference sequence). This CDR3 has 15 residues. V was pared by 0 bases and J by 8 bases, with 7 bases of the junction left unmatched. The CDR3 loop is CASSLAAGGAYEQFF. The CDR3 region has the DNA TGTGCCAGCAGCTTGGCGGCAGGGGGCGCGTATGAGCAGTTCTTC.

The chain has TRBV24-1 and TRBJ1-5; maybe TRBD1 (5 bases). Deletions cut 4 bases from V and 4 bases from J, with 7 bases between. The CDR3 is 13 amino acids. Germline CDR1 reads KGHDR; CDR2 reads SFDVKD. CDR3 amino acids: CATSEGGNQPQHF. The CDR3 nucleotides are TGTGCCACCAGTGAGGGGGGGAATCAGCCCCAGCATTTT.

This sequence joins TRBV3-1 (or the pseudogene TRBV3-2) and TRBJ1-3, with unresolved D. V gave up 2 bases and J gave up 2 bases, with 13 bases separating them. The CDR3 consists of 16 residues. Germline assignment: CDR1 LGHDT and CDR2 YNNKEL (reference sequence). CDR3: CASSQFRGKAGNTIYF. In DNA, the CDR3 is TGTGCCAGCAGCCAATTCCGGGGAAAGGCTGGAAACACCATATATTTT.